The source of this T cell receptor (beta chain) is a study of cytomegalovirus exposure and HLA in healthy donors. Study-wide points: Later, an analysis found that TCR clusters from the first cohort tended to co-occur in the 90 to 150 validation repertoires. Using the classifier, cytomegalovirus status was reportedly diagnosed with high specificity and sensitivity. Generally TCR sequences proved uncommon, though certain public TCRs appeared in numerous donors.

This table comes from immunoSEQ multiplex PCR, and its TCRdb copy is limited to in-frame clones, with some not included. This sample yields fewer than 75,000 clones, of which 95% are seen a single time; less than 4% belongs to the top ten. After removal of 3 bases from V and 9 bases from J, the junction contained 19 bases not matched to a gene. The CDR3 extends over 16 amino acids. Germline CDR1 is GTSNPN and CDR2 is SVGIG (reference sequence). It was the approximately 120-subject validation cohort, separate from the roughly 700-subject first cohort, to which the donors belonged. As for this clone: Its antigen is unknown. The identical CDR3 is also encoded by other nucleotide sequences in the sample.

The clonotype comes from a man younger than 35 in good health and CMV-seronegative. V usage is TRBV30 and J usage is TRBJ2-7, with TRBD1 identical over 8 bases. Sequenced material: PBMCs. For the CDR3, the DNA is TGTGCCTGGAGCGTGCCCAAGGGGACAGGTGAAATGGGGCAGTACTTC. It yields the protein CAWSVPKGTGEMGQYF.